The 18 T cell receptor beta chains in this list originate from one sample, sequenced in a study of blood T cell repertoires in COVID-19. Here immunoSEQ multiplex PCR was the method, and the copy in TCRdb shows in-frame clones only, minus some. Of some 490,000 clones in the sample, approximately 91% were seen once. The sample taken for sequencing was PBMCs or T cells enriched from blood (not recorded which). The receptors were gathered from a woman in her fifties or sixties who had recovered from COVID-19.

The count of this clone is one. The chain recombines TRBV6-5 with TRBJ1-2; D gene uncertain. Germline assignment: CDR1 MNHEY and CDR2 SVGAGI. V was shortened by 11 bases and J by 8 bases, with 12 bases between the two germline ends. The CDR3 runs to 10 residues. The CDR3, as DNA: TGTGCCCATGGAGTCGGCGGCTACACCTTC. Protein: CAHGVGGYTF.

With respect to this clone: Other nucleotide sequences from this sample produce the same CDR3. This chain connects TRBV11-3 to TRBJ1-1; 8 nucleotides match TRBD1. The CDR3 covers 14 residues. V shed 3 bases, J shed 2 bases, and the junction held 2 bases outside the gene matches. CDR1 SGHNT and CDR2 YENEEA come from the germline V gene. The DNA for the CDR3 is TGTGCCAGCAGCTTGGGGACAGGCAACACTGAAGCTTTCTTT. Translation gives CASSLGTGNTEAFF.

This clone was observed once. The rearrangement uses TRBV28 and TRBJ1-2; 8 nucleotides match TRBD1. Germline trimming cut 4 bases from V and 3 bases from J; bases unmatched to any gene: 13. CDR3 length: 17 amino acids. Per germline, CDR1 MDHEN and CDR2 SYDVKM. CDR3 nucleotides: TGTGCCAGCAGTTCATCATTAACCGGGACAGGCCACTATGGCTACACCTTC. It specifies CASSSSLTGTGHYGYTF.

This chain links TRBV19 with TRBJ1-2; D unresolved. V was clipped by 0 bases and J by 4 bases, with 15 bases between them. In germline, CDR1 is LNHDA, CDR2 SQIVND (reference sequence). CDR3 size: 16 residues. CDR3 amino acids: CASSIDGSGFPYGYTF. CDR3 nucleotide sequence: TGTGCCAGTAGTATAGACGGCTCGGGGTTCCCCTATGGCTACACCTTC.

This clone was counted once. The chain combines TRBV7-2 with TRBJ2-2, with a possible D match to TRBD1 (5 bases). Trimming took 5 bases from V and 2 from J, leaving 18 bases between them. Germline values: CDR1 SGHTA, CDR2 FQGNSA. This CDR3 spans 17 amino acids. CDR3 DNA sequence: TGTGCCAGCAGCCCCCGTAGGGGTCATCCAAACACCGGGGAGCTGTTTTTT. The encoded protein is CASSPRRGHPNTGELFF.

The chain combines TRBV15 with TRBJ1-5, with D unresolved. The germline CDR1 and CDR2 sequences are LNHNV and YYDKDF (reference sequence). The CDR3 is made up of 13 amino acids. Trimming cost V 5 bases and J 0 bases, with 5 bases left between them. The CDR3 here is CATSDNSNQPQHF. The CDR3, as DNA: TGTGCCACCAGCGACAATAGCAATCAGCCCCAGCATTTT.

This chain links TRBV7-9 with TRBJ1-2; D is undetermined. Germline V gives CDR1 SEHNR, CDR2 FQNEAQ (reference sequence). This CDR3 spans 11 amino acids. V lost 2 bases, J lost 7 bases, and 5 bases lay in between. CDR3 region: CASSLMAGYTF. In DNA, the CDR3 is TGTGCCAGCAGCTTAATGGCTGGCTACACCTTC.

The J gene is TRBJ2-7, the V gene TRBV20-1, with 7 bases matching TRBD1. The V gene end was trimmed by 3 bases and the J gene end by 2 bases; junction bases not matched to a gene: 7. The CDR3 runs 14 residues. Germline V gene sequence: CDR1 DFQATT, CDR2 SNEGSKA (reference sequence). The CDR3 spells CSASSGTVPYEQYF. Here the CDR3 DNA reads TGCAGTGCTAGTTCCGGGACAGTCCCCTACGAGCAGTACTTC.

This clone appeared a single time. V and J are TRBV2 and TRBJ1-2; 7 bases map to TRBD1. Germline V lookup: CDR1 SNHLY, CDR2 FYNNEI. Trimming took 7 bases from V and 4 from J; bases not matched to a gene: 3. The CDR3 runs 12 residues. The CDR3 DNA reads as TGTGCCAGCATGGGGACAGTCTATGGCTACACCTTC. Translated: CASMGTVYGYTF. Full variable domain (outside the CDR3, taken from reference TRBV2 and TRBJ1-2): EPEVTQTPSHQVTQMGQEVILRCVPISNHLYFYWYRQILGQKVEFLVSFYNNEISEKSEIFDDQFSVERPDGSNFTLKIRSTKLEDSAMYFCASMGTVYGYTFGSGTRLTVV.

The V and J genes are TRBV5-1 and TRBJ2-6, with TRBD2 identical over 7 bases. The CDR3 extends over 17 amino acids. The ends lost 3 bases at V and 0 bases at J; junction bases unmatched: 6. Germline CDR1 and CDR2: SGHRS and YFSETQ. CDR3 amino acids: CASSSSPGGSGANVLTF. Here the CDR3 DNA reads TGCGCCAGCAGCTCCTCCCCGGGGGGCTCTGGGGCCAACGTCCTGACTTTC.

The chain recombines TRBV10-3 with TRBJ1-4, with D hard to call. Germline V gene sequence: CDR1 ENHRY, CDR2 SYGVKD. The CDR3 runs to 12 residues. The V end was cut by 4 bases, the J end by 4 bases, with 4 bases between. The CDR3 reads CAISVNNEKLFF. In DNA form, the CDR3 reads TGTGCCATCAGTGTTAATAATGAAAAACTGTTTTTT.

The CDR3 DNA sequence: TGTGCCAGTAGTACCGGGACAGGGGCGTACGAGCAGTACTTC. This codes for CASSTGTGAYEQYF. The rearrangement links TRBV19 to TRBJ2-7, with 10 bases identical to TRBD1. The J segment lost 4 bases and the V segment lost 4 bases, leaving 4 bases of the junction unmatched. Germline lookup yields CDR1 LNHDA and CDR2 SQIVND (reference sequence). The CDR3 contains 14 residues.

This chain links TRBV15 with TRBJ2-7; TRBD1 aligns across 8 bases. This CDR3 is 14 amino acids long. Germline CDR1 reads LNHNV; CDR2 reads YYDKDF (reference sequence). J lost 2 bases, V lost 3 bases, and 3 bases had no gene match. DNA for the CDR3: TGTGCCACCAGCAGGGACAGGGATACCTACGAGCAGTACTTC. Protein: CATSRDRDTYEQYF.

The chain joins TRBV12-5 to TRBJ2-1; 10 positions agree with TRBD2. CDR1 is LGHNT and CDR2 is FRNRAP in the germline V gene. Trimming took 6 bases from V and 0 from J; bases not matched to a gene: 14. This CDR3 has 19 residues. CDR3 sequence reads: CASGYSGLAVNPSYNEQFF. The CDR3, as DNA: TGTGCTAGTGGCTACTCCGGACTAGCGGTGAACCCCTCCTACAATGAGCAGTTCTTC.

The V and J genes are TRBV5-1 and TRBJ2-1, with D perhaps matching TRBD2 (7 bases). Trimming pared 0 bases from V and 4 bases from J, leaving 14 bases between. This CDR3 has 16 residues. Per germline, CDR1 SGHRS and CDR2 YFSETQ. CDR3 sequence: CASSLALRGAYNEQFF. The CDR3 nucleotides are TGCGCCAGCAGCTTGGCCCTCCGGGGGGCTTACAATGAGCAGTTCTTC. Full variable domain (rest looked up from reference TRBV5-1 and TRBJ2-1): KAGVTQTPRYLIKTRGQQVTLSCSPISGHRSVSWYQQTPGQGLQFLFEYFSETQRNKGNFPGRFSGRQFSNSRSEMNVSTLELGDSALYLCASSLALRGAYNEQFFGPGTRLTVL.

This chain links TRBV5-1 with TRBJ1-1, with a tentative D call TRBD1 (5 bases). Trimming left V 6 bases short and J 1 base short, with 16 bases between. This CDR3 contains 15 residues. Germline V gene data show CDR1 as SGHRS and CDR2 as YFSETQ. In DNA, the CDR3 is TGCGCCAGCAATACACTGGGGCGGTCGAACACTGAAGCTTTCTTT. Translated, it gives CASNTLGRSNTEAFF.

The chain combines TRBV7-2 with TRBJ2-3; 11 bases are shared with TRBD2. Germline trimming cut 2 bases from V and 0 bases from J; bases unmatched to any gene: 7. This CDR3 region has 18 residues. Germline V lookup: CDR1 SGHTA, CDR2 FQGNSA. The CDR3 spells CASSLLASGGPSTDTQYF. The CDR3 coding sequence is TGTGCCAGCAGCTTACTGGCTAGCGGGGGGCCTAGCACAGATACGCAGTATTTT.

This chain uses TRBV7-9 with TRBJ1-1; possible D gene TRBD1, 5 bases. V dropped 5 bases and J dropped 6 bases, with 13 bases sitting between them. The CDR3 totals 13 residues. Germline CDR1 is SEHNR and CDR2 is FQNEAQ (reference sequence). This CDR3 is CASSPMGGSEAFF. The CDR3 DNA reads as TGTGCCAGCAGCCCCATGGGGGGGTCTGAAGCTTTCTTT.